This is a list of T cell receptor beta chains from one sample in a study of identical twins. TCRdb independently ran MiXCR on the 5' RACE reads; one entry per CDR3 protein. The table lists hundreds of thousands of distinct CDR3 sequences, approximately 13% of them singletons. The same data also contributed to another study, on yellow fever vaccine responses in identical twins.

The sequenced sample consisted of CD8+ T cells sorted from blood. The origin of the receptors is a woman under 30 in good health. Each CDR3 is given with its conserved first and last residue. The D gene is left open where the match is weak. Clone size is not always given. Where it is, it says once, few, many or a class for expanded clones.

v_call	clone_size	d_call	j_call	cdr3_nt	cdr3_aa
TRBV9	few	NA	TRBJ2-1	TGTGCCAGCAGCGTGTTCGGTCCGAGCTCCTACAATGAGCAGTTCTTC	CASSVFGPSSYNEQFF
TRBV29-1	many	TRBD2	TRBJ2-1	TGCAGCGTTGTTTGGACTAGCGGATACAATGAGCAGTTCTTC	CSVVWTSGYNEQFF
TRBV20-1	NA	TRBD1	TRBJ1-4	TGCAGTGCATCCGGGACAGGGATTAATGAAAAACTGTTTTTT	CSASGTGINEKLFF
TRBV14	NA	TRBD1	TRBJ1-6	TGTGCCAGCAGCGGACGACAGGGTTTGAATTCACCCCTCCACTTT	CASSGRQGLNSPLHF
TRBV20-1	few	TRBD1	TRBJ1-1	TGCAGTGCTAGAGATAGGGCAGGGGGCGCGGACACTGAAGCTTTCTTT	CSARDRAGGADTEAFF
TRBV7-9	many	TRBD2	TRBJ2-1	TGTGCCAGCAGCTCACGGGGGACTAGCGGCTACAATGAGCAGTTCTTC	CASSSRGTSGYNEQFF
TRBV24-1	NA	TRBD1	TRBJ2-3	TGTGCCACCAGTGAGGTGGGGACAGGGAGGCCCCCAGATACGCAGTATTTT	CATSEVGTGRPPDTQYF
TRBV28	NA	NA	TRBJ2-7	TGTGCCAGCAGTTTTCACCAGGACTCTTATCAATACGAGCAGTACTTC	CASSFHQDSYQYEQYF
TRBV7-8	few	TRBD1	TRBJ1-5	TGTGCCAGCAGCCCCGGGACAGGGACTCAGCCCCAGCATTTT	CASSPGTGTQPQHF
TRBV5-6	NA	NA	TRBJ2-7	TGTGCCAGCAGCTTGGCGCTGGTAAACTACGAGCAGTACTTC	CASSLALVNYEQYF
TRBV12-3/TRBV12-4	many	TRBD1	TRBJ1-4	TGTGCCAGCAGCTGGGACAGGAATGAAAAACTGTTTTTT	CASSWDRNEKLFF
TRBV14	NA	NA	TRBJ2-7	TGTGCCAGCAGCCAACCCCCATGGACGGGAAAATCGGCCTACGAGCAGTACTTC	CASSQPPWTGKSAYEQYF
TRBV27	few	NA	TRBJ2-3	TGTGCCAGCAGTCTAGGGGTGACAGGGCGGGGGGCGACAGATACGCAGTATTTT	CASSLGVTGRGATDTQYF
TRBV11-1	NA	NA	TRBJ2-1	TGTGCCAGCAGCTCCACTCCAGGTTGGACTACGGATGAGCAGTTCTTC	CASSSTPGWTTDEQFF
TRBV12-3/TRBV12-4	many	NA	TRBJ2-3	TGTGCCAGCAGCTCGTTAGAGTGGACAGATACGCAGTATTTT	CASSSLEWTDTQYF
TRBV2	NA	NA	TRBJ2-1	TGTGCCATCAGTTTAGTTCTTATGGGCCCGAATGCCTACAATGAGCAGTTCTTC	CAISLVLMGPNAYNEQFF
TRBV15	few	NA	TRBJ2-1	TGTGCCACCAGCAGGACCGACTACAATGAGCAGTTCTTC	CATSRTDYNEQFF
TRBV4-2	many	TRBD2	TRBJ2-1	TGTGCCAGCAGCCAAGAGACTAGCGGGAGCGTCTACAATGAGCAGTTCTTC	CASSQETSGSVYNEQFF
TRBV24-1	few	TRBD1	TRBJ1-1	TGTGCCACCAGTGGGACAGGGAACACTGAAGCTTTCTTT	CATSGTGNTEAFF
TRBV25-1	many	NA	TRBJ2-1	TGTGCCAGCACCGGAGGCAATGAGCAGTTCTTC	CASTGGNEQFF
TRBV4-1	many	NA	TRBJ2-1	TGCGCCAGCAGTTACGCCGGGACATCAGAGCAGTTCTTC	CASSYAGTSEQFF
TRBV6-1	few	TRBD2	TRBJ2-5	TGTGCCAGCACCTTGTGGGTGCTAGCGGGAGGGTTTGAGACCCAGTACTTC	CASTLWVLAGGFETQYF
TRBV7-7	many	NA	TRBJ2-5	TGTGCCAGCAGCTTAAGAGAGGGATTGAAAGAGACCCAGTACTTC	CASSLREGLKETQYF
TRBV20-1	many	TRBD2	TRBJ2-5	TGCAGTGCTAGATCGGCTAGCGGGAGCATAGAGACCCAGTACTTC	CSARSASGSIETQYF
TRBV7-9	NA	TRBD1	TRBJ1-5	TGTGCCAGCAGCTTAGCAGGGGACAGGGACCAGCCCCAGCATTTT	CASSLAGDRDQPQHF
TRBV9	few	TRBD2	TRBJ2-1	TGTGCCAGCAGCGTTTGGGGGTCAGGCCCGGGACTAGCGGGAGCCAATGAGCAGTTCTTC	CASSVWGSGPGLAGANEQFF
TRBV6-1	few	NA	TRBJ2-2	TGTGCCAGCAACCCGGGGGGCTCCGGGGAGCTGTTTTTT	CASNPGGSGELFF
TRBV10-2	NA	NA	TRBJ1-6	TGCGCCAGCAGTGAGGCACAGAGCTATAATTCACCCCTCCACTTT	CASSEAQSYNSPLHF
TRBV11-1	NA	TRBD2	TRBJ2-1	TGTGCCAGCAGCCCCCGAACTAGCGGGGGGCGGAGCTCCTACAATGAGCAGTTCTTC	CASSPRTSGGRSSYNEQFF
TRBV7-9	few	NA	TRBJ2-7	TGTGCCAGCAGCGTAGACAGGAACTCCTACGAGCAGTACTTC	CASSVDRNSYEQYF
TRBV11-1	few	TRBD2	TRBJ2-2	TGTGCCAGCAGCCACCCCCCCGGGACTAGCGGGAGGTACACCGGGGAGCTGTTTTTT	CASSHPPGTSGRYTGELFF
TRBV28	few	NA	TRBJ2-3	TGTGCCAGCAGTCCACCCGCGCGGGGGCTAACAGATACGCAGTATTTT	CASSPPARGLTDTQYF
TRBV7-9	NA	TRBD1	TRBJ2-5	TGTGCCAGCAGCCCGCCGTGGGGACAGAAGCAAGAGACCCAGTACTTC	CASSPPWGQKQETQYF
TRBV20-1	few	NA	TRBJ1-2	TGCAGTGCTACTCGGACCGATAACTATGGCTACACCTTC	CSATRTDNYGYTF
TRBV29-1	few	NA	TRBJ2-1	TGCAGCGTTGTGTGGTACAATGAGCAGTTCTTC	CSVVWYNEQFF
TRBV4-2	few	NA	TRBJ2-7	TGTGCCAGCAGGGGTAGGGGGGAGCAGTACTTC	CASRGRGEQYF
TRBV20-1	few	TRBD2	TRBJ2-2	TGCAGTGTTTATGGCGGGAGAGTCGGGGAGCTGTTTTTT	CSVYGGRVGELFF
TRBV7-8	NA	NA	TRBJ2-1	TGTGCCAGCAGCCAACCAGGGGAGACCCACTCCTACAATGAGCAGTTCTTC	CASSQPGETHSYNEQFF
TRBV10-3	few	TRBD2	TRBJ2-5	TGTGCCATCAGTGAGTCGTTAGCGGGAACTGTGGAGACCCAGTACTTC	CAISESLAGTVETQYF
TRBV20-1	NA	NA	TRBJ2-1	TGCAGTGCTAGATCGGAAAAATCACCTTACAATGAGCAGTTCTTC	CSARSEKSPYNEQFF
TRBV4-1	few	TRBD2	TRBJ2-7	TGCGCCAGCAAGAATCGACTAGCGGAGGGATACGAGCAGTACTTC	CASKNRLAEGYEQYF
TRBV7-9	few	NA	TRBJ2-5	TGTGCCAGCAGCTTAGTGATTGGTGGGGCGGAGACCCAGTACTTC	CASSLVIGGAETQYF
TRBV11-2	few	NA	TRBJ2-2	TGTGCCAGCAGCTTTTTAATTTCGGGGCAGGGGAAAGCCGGGGAGCTGTTTTTT	CASSFLISGQGKAGELFF
TRBV5-1	many	NA	TRBJ1-5	TGCGCCAGCAGCTTAGGTGAGAATTTCAATCAGCCCCAGCATTTT	CASSLGENFNQPQHF
TRBV4-2	NA	TRBD2	TRBJ2-1	TGTGCCAGCAGCCAAGGGGCTGGAGCGGGGTTAGACAATGAGCAGTTCTTC	CASSQGAGAGLDNEQFF
TRBV12-3/TRBV12-4	few	NA	TRBJ1-1	TGTGCCAGCAGTTTACACGGGGGCGCGACTGAAGCTTTCTTT	CASSLHGGATEAFF
TRBV27	many	NA	TRBJ2-1	TGTGCCAGCAGTTTCGGGGACCGCTACAATGAGCAGTTCTTC	CASSFGDRYNEQFF
TRBV28	few	TRBD2	TRBJ2-1	TGTGCCAGCAGTTCCCTACTAGCGGGAGATGTTGACAATGAGCAGTTCTTC	CASSSLLAGDVDNEQFF
TRBV20-1	few	NA	TRBJ2-3	TGCAGTGCTAGAGTCTCCCCCGGGGGTTTCACAGATACGCAGTATTTT	CSARVSPGGFTDTQYF
TRBV7-9	NA	NA	TRBJ2-5	TGTGCCAGCAGTTCCATAGGTCTCAACCTGGGGACCCAGTACTTC	CASSSIGLNLGTQYF
TRBV7-6	NA	NA	TRBJ2-7	TGTGCCAGCAGCAAGATTGGCTCTACGGGGTTCTACGAGCAGTACTTC	CASSKIGSTGFYEQYF
TRBV20-1	NA	TRBD2	TRBJ2-7	TGCAGTGCCGCGCCCCAGCGGGAAGGCAACGAGCAGTACTTC	CSAAPQREGNEQYF
TRBV6-4	many	NA	TRBJ2-1	TGTGCCAGCAGCGGGGGTGAGAATGAGCAGTTCTTC	CASSGGENEQFF
TRBV3-1	NA	TRBD1	TRBJ2-3	TGTGCCAGCAGCCGGACAGGGGGGGCAGATACGCAGTATTTT	CASSRTGGADTQYF
TRBV15	few	TRBD2	TRBJ2-7	TGTGCCACCAGCAACCAATGGACTAGCGGGAGGCCCCGAACCTACGAGCAGTACTTC	CATSNQWTSGRPRTYEQYF
TRBV24-1	few	TRBD1	TRBJ2-3	TGTGCCACCAGTGATTGGGGGACAGGGGTTCTTGATACGCAGTATTTT	CATSDWGTGVLDTQYF